This TCR beta chain was captured by sequencing in a study of Graves' ophthalmopathy and Graves' hyperthyroidism. In germline, CDR1 is DFQATT, CDR2 SNEGSKA (reference sequence). There are 18 residues in the CDR3. Trimming took 0 bases from V and 4 from J; bases not matched to a gene: 17. Amplification targeted the TCR beta CDR3 regions, with RNA transcripts as the source material. RT-PCR in the first round used HTBI primers; a second-round multiplex PCR followed. TCRdb itself ran the multiplex PCR reads through MiXCR, one entry per CDR3 protein. The sample contains hundreds of thousands of distinct CDR3 sequences, roughly 41% of which appear only once.

Input material: peripheral blood. The source of this sequence is an adult man with Graves' ophthalmopathy. This rearrangement joins TRBV20-1 to TRBJ2-5; the match to TRBD1 covers 7 bases. Written as DNA, the CDR3 is TGCAGTGCTAGAGATCTTTGGGGTTTAAGGGGGCGCGTAGAGACCCAGTACTTC. It encodes CSARDLWGLRGRVETQYF.